These T cell receptor beta chains were read from a single sample in a study of regulatory T cells in long-lasting Graves disease. Each CDR3 protein is one row after TCRdb ran MiXCR on the multiplex PCR reads. The sample shows approximately 360,000 distinct CDR3 sequences, 12% of them seen only once. Separately, the same data were catalogued under a study of T cells in Graves' hyperthyroidism and ophthalmopathy.

Sequenced here: peripheral blood mononuclear cells (PBMCs), sampled at new diagnosis, from a patient treated with antithyroid drugs. The source is a woman aged 18-29 years with Graves disease. Both conserved end residues are part of each CDR3. Each record gives: D gene, J gene, V gene, clone size, CDR3 DNA, CDR3 protein. The D gene is left open where the match is weak. Size is omitted from some rows. Given values are once, few, many or a class for expanded clones.

. TRBJ2-2 TRBV27 many TGTGCCAGCACCGGCCGGTCTCCGAACACCGGGGAGCTGTTTTTT CASTGRSPNTGELFF
. TRBJ1-2 TRBV20-1 many TGCAGTGCTGGGGGCGGGGAAACTAACTATGGCTACACCTTC CSAGGGETNYGYTF
. TRBJ2-5 TRBV30 many TGTGCCTGGATCCGCCCGGGACCGCCTTTCCAAGAGACCCAGTACTTC CAWIRPGPPFQETQYF
TRBD2 TRBJ2-1 TRBV27 many TGTGCCAGCAGTTCTCCCCCTAGCGGGAACTACAATGAGCAGTTCTTC CASSSPPSGNYNEQFF
TRBD1 TRBJ1-2 TRBV6-1 many TGTGCCAGCGCGGGACAGGGCCTAGCTAACTATGGCTACACCTTC CASAGQGLANYGYTF
. TRBJ1-2 TRBV12-3/TRBV12-4 few TGTGCCAGCAGTCTGCTTTGGTTCGGAAAAGGCTACACCTTC CASSLLWFGKGYTF
. TRBJ2-1 TRBV29-1 few TGCAGCGTTTGGGACAATGAGCAGTTCTTC CSVWDNEQFF
TRBD1 TRBJ2-7 TRBV6-5 . TGTGCCAGCAGTTACAGGGGACAGAACTACGAGCAGTACTTC CASSYRGQNYEQYF
TRBD1 TRBJ1-1 TRBV7-9 many TGTGCCAGCAGCTTAAGCGACAGGGGGGACAACACTGAAGCTTTCTTT CASSLSDRGDNTEAFF
. TRBJ1-5 TRBV20-1 many TGCAGTGCTAGTCGGACTCAGGGGAGCGGCAATCAGCCCCAGCATTTT CSASRTQGSGNQPQHF
. TRBJ2-7 TRBV19 . TGTGCCAGTAGCCCATCCGCGGGGCTGGATTACGAGCAGTACTTC CASSPSAGLDYEQYF
. TRBJ1-1 TRBV6-1 many TGTGCCAGCAGTAACCGGATTGGGGCGAACACTGAAGCTTTCTTT CASSNRIGANTEAFF
. TRBJ1-3 TRBV7-2 few TGTGCCAGCAGCTTAGTACCGAGGGCTCACTCTGGAAACACCATATATTTT CASSLVPRAHSGNTIYF
. TRBJ1-4 TRBV28 many TGTGCCAGCCAGCAGCCCGGACGGGAGAGGGAAAAACTGTTTTTT CASQQPGREREKLFF
. TRBJ1-1 TRBV6-5 . TGTGCCAGCAGTTACCCCGGGAGGGGGACTGAAGCTTTCTTT CASSYPGRGTEAFF
. TRBJ2-4 TRBV6-1 many TGTGCCAGCAATGGGGTGAAGCTAGCCAAAAACATTCAGTACTTC CASNGVKLAKNIQYF
. TRBJ1-6 TRBV13 . TGTGCCAGCAGCTTAGGGGGGTCCAATTCACCCCTCCACTTT CASSLGGSNSPLHF
TRBD1 TRBJ1-2 TRBV20-1 many TGCAGTGCTAGACGGGGACAGGAGATCTATGGCTACACCTTC CSARRGQEIYGYTF
. TRBJ1-1 TRBV4-1 . TGCGCCAGCAGCCAAGAGGCGGGGAAGAACACTGAAGCTTTCTTT CASSQEAGKNTEAFF